Below, 24 T cell receptor beta chains from the same sample are listed, as sequenced in a study of T cells in Graves' hyperthyroidism and ophthalmopathy. Template material for amplifying TCR beta CDR3 regions consisted of RNA transcripts. During a first-round RT-PCR of the TCR CDR3, the HTBI primer set was used. TCRdb processed the multiplex PCR reads anew with MiXCR; each CDR3 protein has one entry. The data show fewer than 650,000 distinct CDR3 sequences, with around 13% seen just once and about 15% held by the top ten. The sequenced sample consisted of blood. These receptor sequences come from a woman between 40 and 50 years old with Graves' hyperthyroidism.

This clonotype was picked up many times. The chain uses TRBV20-1 and TRBJ2-5; no firm D call. The CDR3 totals 12 residues. The V gene's germline CDR1 is DFQATT and CDR2 SNEGSKA (reference sequence). The germline V and J ends were trimmed by 7 bases and 0 bases, with 9 bases remaining between them. CDR3 sequence (DNA): TGCAGTGTCCAGCCGTACCAAGAGACCCAGTACTTC. Amino acid sequence: CSVQPYQETQYF.

V usage is TRBV19 and J usage is TRBJ1-1, with TRBD1 matching 7 bases. After removal of 7 bases from V and 0 bases from J, the junction contained 8 bases not matched to a gene. The length of the CDR3 is 15 residues. Germline V gene data show CDR1 as LNHDA and CDR2 as SQIVND (reference sequence). CDR3 nucleotide sequence: TGTGCCAGTACCACGAACAGGGGAATGAACACTGAAGCTTTCTTT. It codes for CASTTNRGMNTEAFF.

This clonotype occurred many times. This rearrangement joins TRBV11-2 to TRBJ1-1; D is perhaps TRBD1 (6 bases). V gave up 1 base and J gave up 5 bases, with 17 bases separating them. The CDR3 totals 16 residues. CDR1 is SGHAT and CDR2 is FQNNGV in the germline V gene. The CDR3 nucleotides read TGTGCCAGCAGCTTAGCTAAAACAGGGATATCAACTGAAGCTTTCTTT. Translation: CASSLAKTGISTEAFF.

CDR3 in amino acids: CASSFINLADTQYF. The CDR3 coding sequence is TGTGCCAGCAGCTTTATAAATTTGGCAGATACGCAGTATTTT. This chain links TRBV5-5 with TRBJ2-3; D ambiguous. Trimming took 2 bases from V and 4 from J, leaving 11 bases between them. The germline V gene has CDR1 SGHKS and CDR2 YYEKEE (reference sequence). The CDR3 contains 14 residues.

This clonotype was seen a handful of times. The chain links TRBV25-1 to TRBJ1-2; D is unresolved. Trimming took 11 bases from V and 8 from J, leaving 24 bases between them. Germline V CDR1 and CDR2: MGHDK, SYGVNS. CDR3 length equals 14 residues. DNA for the CDR3: TGTGCCCCCATCTCCGCCGATACCTCTAAGGGCTACACCTTC. It specifies CAPISADTSKGYTF.

This clonotype came up many times. This sequence joins TRBV20-1 and TRBJ2-3, with TRBD2 identical over 11 bases. Germline CDR1 and CDR2: DFQATT and SNEGSKA (reference sequence). CDR3 length: 17 amino acids. With 1 base clipped from V and 3 bases from J, the junction kept 9 bases outside the gene matches. The CDR3 reads CSARVAGGPGRTDTQYF. In nucleotides, the CDR3 is TGCAGTGCTAGAGTAGCGGGAGGGCCAGGAAGGACAGATACGCAGTATTTT.

This clonotype was seen once. The chain carries TRBV11-2 and TRBJ2-5; D is possibly TRBD1 (6 bases). The length of the CDR3 is 16 residues. CDR1 is SGHAT, CDR2 FQNNGV, per germline. The germline V and J ends were trimmed by 5 bases and 0 bases, with 16 bases remaining between them. CDR3 region: CASSLRTATYQETQYF. CDR3 sequence (DNA): TGTGCCAGCAGCCTCAGGACAGCGACGTACCAAGAGACCCAGTACTTC. The full variable domain, its missing parts supplied by reference TRBV11-2 and TRBJ2-5, is EAGVAQSPRYKIIEKRQSVAFWCNPISGHATLYWYQQILGQGPKLLIQFQNNGVVDDSQLPKDRFSAERLKGVDSTLKIQPAKLEDSAVYLCASSLRTATYQETQYFGPGTRLLVL.

There are many counts of this clonotype. The chain carries TRBV28 and TRBJ2-7; 11 bases map to TRBD1. The CDR3 contains 14 residues. Germline assignment: CDR1 MDHEN and CDR2 SYDVKM. Losses at the gene ends were 4 bases for V and 5 bases for J; bases not matched to a gene: 4. CDR3 in DNA: TGTGCCAGCAGTTGGGGGACAGGGGGTAACGAGCAGTACTTC. This translates into CASSWGTGGNEQYF.

This clonotype was detected only a few times. This chain connects TRBV27 to TRBJ2-5; D is unresolved. Germline loops: CDR1 MNHEY, CDR2 SMNVEV (reference sequence). Trimming pared 0 bases from V and 1 base from J, leaving 9 bases between. CDR3 size: 15 residues. The CDR3: CASSLSAYFQETQYF. The CDR3 DNA follows: TGTGCCAGCAGTTTATCGGCCTACTTCCAAGAGACCCAGTACTTC.

At least ten counts were recorded for this clonotype. The rearrangement uses TRBV12-3 or TRBV12-4 and TRBJ2-2; 7 nucleotides line up with TRBD2. Losses at the gene ends were 3 bases for V and 0 bases for J; bases not matched to a gene: 1. The CDR3 has 15 amino acids. The CDR3 DNA sequence: TGTGCCAGCAGTTTGGGGACTACGAACACCGGGGAGCTGTTTTTT. Translation: CASSLGTTNTGELFF.

This clonotype has ten or more counts. The chain has TRBV3-1 and TRBJ2-1; 10 positions match TRBD1. The V gene end was trimmed by 6 bases and the J gene end by 0 bases; junction bases not matched to a gene: 2. The CDR3 covers 15 residues. Germline CDR1 reads LGHDT; CDR2 reads YNNKEL (reference sequence). The CDR3 sequence is CASRGDRGSYNEQFF. CDR3 in DNA: TGTGCCAGCAGGGGGGACAGGGGCTCCTACAATGAGCAGTTCTTC.

This clonotype was recorded many times. The genes are TRBV27 and TRBJ1-2; 7 bases are a match to TRBD1. The V segment lost 4 bases and the J segment 5 bases; nucleotides outside the gene matches: 10. This CDR3 contains 15 residues. Germline V lookup: CDR1 MNHEY, CDR2 SMNVEV (reference sequence). This CDR3 reads CASSSSDRVLYGYTF. In DNA, the CDR3 is TGTGCCAGCAGTTCCTCTGACAGGGTGCTTTATGGCTACACCTTC.

This clonotype was counted ten times or more. The V call is TRBV12-3 or TRBV12-4, the J call TRBJ2-5; 8 nucleotides match TRBD1. There are 13 residues in the CDR3. The trim removed 5 bases at V and 5 bases at J, leaving 4 bases unmatched. DNA of the CDR3: TGTGCCAGCAGTGGGGACAGGAAGGAGACCCAGTACTTC. Protein product: CASSGDRKETQYF.

This clonotype was detected many times. The rearrangement uses TRBV28 and TRBJ1-2; 7 nucleotides match TRBD1. From germline, CDR1 is MDHEN and CDR2 SYDVKM. This CDR3 is 15 amino acids long. V lost 6 bases and J lost 2; bases outside the gene matches: 9. The CDR3: CASRGGQEKNYGYTF. CDR3 bases: TGTGCCAGCAGGGGCGGACAGGAGAAAAACTATGGCTACACCTTC.

The V call is TRBV30, the J call TRBJ2-3; 7 bases line up with TRBD2. The CDR3 has 17 amino acids. The germline V gene has CDR1 GTSNPN and CDR2 SVGIG (reference sequence). Trimming removed 4 bases from V and 1 base from J; junction bases left unmatched: 14. The CDR3 bases are TGTGCCTGGACCCCGGGGGGTTCGGGGATTCGCACAGATACGCAGTATTTT. Its protein product is CAWTPGGSGIRTDTQYF.

A remark on this clonotype: The junction shows a germline mismatch at one end, possibly a read error. The V and J genes are TRBV7-8 and TRBJ2-5, with a tentative D call TRBD2 (7 bases). Germline CDR1 reads SGHVS; CDR2 reads FQNEAQ. The CDR3 contains 15 residues. The CDR3 DNA is TGTGCCAGCAGCTTATGGGGAGGGGGGCAAGGGACCCAGTACTTC. Translation gives CASSLWGGGQGTQYF.

This clonotype was counted between two and nine times. CDR3 in amino acids: CASSFNLGEQYF. DNA for the CDR3: TGTGCCAGCAGTTTTAATTTGGGGGAGCAGTACTTC. J is TRBJ2-7 and V is TRBV27; no firm D call. The CDR3 is made up of 12 amino acids. The V and J ends lost 3 bases and 7 bases respectively, with 10 bases between them. CDR1 and CDR2 from the germline V gene are MNHEY and SMNVEV (reference sequence).

The V and J genes are TRBV6-5 and TRBJ1-4; no clear D. V lost 0 bases and J lost 8, with 13 bases in between. Germline V gene sequence: CDR1 MNHEY, CDR2 SVGAGI. CDR3 size: 15 residues. This CDR3 reads CASSYSGIAREKLFF. The CDR3 coding sequence is TGTGCCAGCAGTTACTCCGGGATAGCGAGAGAAAAACTGTTTTTT.

The chain links TRBV20-1 to TRBJ1-6; no clear D. Trimming took off 3 bases at V and 6 bases at J, with 9 bases between the two ends. Germline V gene sequence: CDR1 DFQATT, CDR2 SNEGSKA (reference sequence). The length of the CDR3 is 13 residues. Written as DNA, the CDR3 is TGCAGTGCTAGGGCGATAAGTAATTCACCCCTCCACTTT. Translating gives CSARAISNSPLHF.

DNA for the CDR3: TGTGCCAGCAGTTACACCGGGACGGAATACTATGGCTACACCTTC. This translates into CASSYTGTEYYGYTF. The chain carries TRBV7-8 and TRBJ1-2; D possibly corresponds to TRBD1 (5 bases). The germline V gene has CDR1 SGHVS and CDR2 FQNEAQ. CDR3 length: 15 residues. The V gene lost 6 bases and the J gene lost 3 bases, with 17 bases spanning the gap.

There are many counts of this clonotype. This chain connects TRBV20-1 to TRBJ2-2; 9 nucleotides agree with TRBD2. CDR3 length: 15 residues. From germline, CDR1 is DFQATT and CDR2 SNEGSKA (reference sequence). V gave up 4 bases and J gave up 2 bases; unmatched junction bases: 5. CDR3 residues: CSAMPSGANTGELFF. In DNA, the CDR3 is TGCAGTGCTATGCCTAGCGGGGCAAACACCGGGGAGCTGTTTTTT.

This clonotype was found many times. The genes are TRBV12-3 or TRBV12-4 and TRBJ2-5; D unresolved. V was shortened by 4 bases and J by 5 bases, with 8 bases between the two germline ends. CDR3 length: 12 amino acids. The CDR3 coding sequence is TGTGCCAGCAGTTACCGCCGGGAGACCCAGTACTTC. It translates to CASSYRRETQYF.

This clonotype has only a few counts. The chain combines TRBV7-9 with TRBJ2-2, with 11 nucleotides matching TRBD2. This CDR3 spans 19 amino acids. With V trimmed by 0 bases and J by 1 base, 7 bases remained unmatched. Looked up from germline, CDR1 is SEHNR and CDR2 is FQNEAQ (reference sequence). CDR3 region: CASSLALGTSGGNTGELFF. The DNA for the CDR3 is TGTGCCAGCAGCTTAGCGCTTGGGACTAGCGGTGGGAACACCGGGGAGCTGTTTTTT.

This chain links TRBV5-1 with TRBJ2-3; 7 nucleotides match TRBD2. V was pared by 1 base and J by 2 bases, with 7 bases of the junction left unmatched. Germline V gene sequence: CDR1 SGHRS, CDR2 YFSETQ. The CDR3 extends over 16 amino acids. The CDR3 DNA is TGCGCCAGCAGCTTGCAGGTAGCGGGCTACACAGATACGCAGTATTTT. Amino acids: CASSLQVAGYTDTQYF.